A selection of T cell receptor beta chains follows, all from one sample in a study of Ad26.COV2.S vaccination and SARS-CoV-2 variants. The method was immunoSEQ multiplex PCR; TCRdb's version includes in-frame clones alone and lacks a portion of them. The top ten hold 6.4% of the sample, which has hundreds of thousands of clones, roughly 90% seen once. The sequencing here drew on peripheral blood, taken in a trial of Ad26.COV2.S vaccine versus placebo. The receptors stem from a person between 18 and 60 years old who received the Ad26.COV2.S COVID-19 vaccine or a placebo. The CDR3 runs from the conserved cysteine through the conserved F or W. A D gene is named only where the DNA matches it firmly. Expanded clones get a size class; other rows say once, few or many, or leave the size out.

>TRBJ1-2|TRBV12-5|NA|NA
TGTGCTAGTGGTTTGGTACAAAGCGGTGGCTACACCTTC
CASGLVQSGGYTF
>TRBJ2-1|TRBV5-5|NA|TRBD1
TGTGCCAGCAGGGGGGGACAGGGCAACAATGAGCAGTTCTTC
CASRGGQGNNEQFF
>TRBJ2-7|TRBV6-4|NA|TRBD2
TGTGCCAGCAGTGACTCGGTAGCGGGAGGGAGGCAGTACTTC
CASSDSVAGGRQYF
>TRBJ1-1|TRBV18|few|TRBD1
TGTGCCAGCTCATCCTGGACAGGGGATGGTGAAGCTTTCTTT
CASSSWTGDGEAFF
>TRBJ2-2|TRBV4-2|NA|NA
TGTGCCAGCAGCCAGGACCAATGGGCCTCACGCAGCGGGGAGCTGTTTTTT
CASSQDQWASRSGELFF
>TRBJ1-6|TRBV9|NA|TRBD1
TGTGCCAGCAGCGGCTCAGGGGGCGATGGGTCACCCCTCCACTTT
CASSGSGGDGSPLHF
>TRBJ2-5|TRBV19|NA|TRBD1
TGTGCCAGTAGTACCCAAAGTACAGGGGATGGAGAGACCCAGTACTTC
CASSTQSTGDGETQYF
>TRBJ2-1|TRBV27|NA|NA
TGTGCCAGCAGTCCGGACACCTACGGTTACAATGAGCAGTTCTTC
CASSPDTYGYNEQFF
>TRBJ2-3|TRBV28|NA|NA
TGTGCCAGCAGCCCTACCCCCGGGACTCAAACTAGCACAGATACGCAGTATTTT
CASSPTPGTQTSTDTQYF
>TRBJ2-3|TRBV5-4|NA|NA
TGTGCCAGCAGCCCGGGGCCGGGGATTAGCACAGATACGCAGTATTTT
CASSPGPGISTDTQYF
>TRBJ1-5|TRBV5-6|few|NA
TGTGCCAGCAGCTTGCGGGGCGGTGACAATCAGCCCCAGCATTTT
CASSLRGGDNQPQHF
>TRBJ2-1|TRBV4-2|once|TRBD2
TGTGCCAGCAGCCAATCTGAGCGGGGGGGCTCCTACAATGAGCAGTTCTTC
CASSQSERGGSYNEQFF
>TRBJ2-3|TRBV7-7|NA|TRBD2
TGTGCTAGCAGCTTAGCGCCTAGCGGGACAGATACGCAGTATTTT
CASSLAPSGTDTQYF
>TRBJ1-5|TRBV28|once|NA
TGTGCCAGCAGTTTGAGGACAGACAATCAGCCCCAGCATTTT
CASSLRTDNQPQHF
>TRBJ1-2|TRBV20-1|NA|TRBD1
TGCAGTGCTAGTTGGGGACAGGGGTATAGGGATGGCTACACCTTC
CSASWGQGYRDGYTF
>TRBJ1-1|TRBV18|NA|NA
TGTGCCAGCTCACGGACAGATTCCATGAACACTGAAGCTTTCTTT
CASSRTDSMNTEAFF